Listed below are T cell receptor beta chains from one sample, sequenced in a study of blood T cell repertoires in COVID-19. Here immunoSEQ multiplex PCR was the method, and the copy in TCRdb shows in-frame clones only, minus some. The sample has about 480,000 clones; 88% are singletons. The sequenced sample consisted of PBMCs or T cells enriched from blood (not recorded which). These receptors were obtained from a woman aged 40 to 50 who had recovered from COVID-19. Both conserved end residues are part of each CDR3. A D gene is named only where the DNA matches it firmly. Some rows have no size entry. The others give once, few or many, or a class for an expanded clone.

>NA|TRBJ1-2|TRBV5-4|NA
TGTGCCAGCAGCGGGGGGGGATACAGGGTCCATGGCTACACCTTC
CASSGGGYRVHGYTF
>NA|TRBJ1-6|TRBV4-1|NA
TGCGCCAGCAGCCAAGATTCTCAGGGGCAGGGTAATTCACCCCTCCACTTT
CASSQDSQGQGNSPLHF
>NA|TRBJ2-7|TRBV6-2/TRBV6-3|TRBD2
TGTGCCAGCAGTAGCGGGACAGGACTAGCGGGAGTATACGAGCAGTACTTC
CASSSGTGLAGVYEQYF
>NA|TRBJ1-6|TRBV9|NA
TGTGCCAGCAGCGTAGATCCTAATAATTCACCCCTCCACTTT
CASSVDPNNSPLHF
>NA|TRBJ2-7|TRBV21-1|NA
TGTGCCAGCAGCAAAGGTTCCGACAGGGGTTTTGGACCTTCCTACGAGCAGTACTTC
CASSKGSDRGFGPSYEQYF
>few|TRBJ2-7|TRBV7-2|TRBD2
TGTGCCAGCAGCATCACCGGGACTACTCCCTACGAGCAGTACTTC
CASSITGTTPYEQYF
>NA|TRBJ1-6|TRBV30|TRBD1
TGTGCCTGGAGCCTCAGGACAGGGGGCGATTCACCCCTCCACTTT
CAWSLRTGGDSPLHF
>NA|TRBJ1-1|TRBV19|NA
TGTGCCAGTAGTATATCAGGTCCAGGGACTGAAGCTTTCTTT
CASSISGPGTEAFF
>NA|TRBJ1-2|TRBV6-2/TRBV6-3|NA
TGTGCCAGCAGTTTTCATCTTACCGGGGGAAATGGCTACACCTTC
CASSFHLTGGNGYTF
>NA|TRBJ2-3|TRBV18|TRBD2
TGTGCCAGCTCAACGTTCCAGACTAGCACGTGGGATACGCAGTATTTT
CASSTFQTSTWDTQYF
>NA|TRBJ2-1|TRBV6-4|TRBD1
TGTGCCAGCAGTGACGGTGTCTTTCAACGGGACAGGAGCTACAATGAGCAGTTCTTC
CASSDGVFQRDRSYNEQFF
>NA|TRBJ1-1|TRBV27|NA
TGTGCCAGCAGAGAGTTGTCGGGAGTCCCGGCTTTCTTT
CASRELSGVPAFF
>NA|TRBJ1-5|TRBV6-5|TRBD1
TGTGCCAGCAGTTACTCTTGGGACAGCACAGATCAGCCCCAGCATTTT
CASSYSWDSTDQPQHF
>NA|TRBJ1-1|TRBV4-3|TRBD1
TGCGCCAGCAGCCCGCACAGGGGGCAAGTCTACACTGAAGCTTTCTTT
CASSPHRGQVYTEAFF
>NA|TRBJ2-2|TRBV19|TRBD1
TGTGCCAGTGGATGGACAGGGGCAGGCGGGGAGCTGTTTTTT
CASGWTGAGGELFF
>NA|TRBJ2-2|TRBV30|TRBD2
TGTGCCTGGAGTCCCAAAGGACTAGCGGGAGGCATAATAAACACCGGGGAGCTGTTTTTT
CAWSPKGLAGGIINTGELFF
>NA|TRBJ1-2|TRBV5-4|TRBD1
TGTGCCAGCAGCTCGGAGACAGGGCGAACTGCTATCAACTATGGCTACACCTTC
CASSSETGRTAINYGYTF
>NA|TRBJ1-2|TRBV5-4|TRBD1
TGTGCCAGCAGCCCGCTTGGGTCAGGGGGCAAAGGGTATGGCTACACCTTC
CASSPLGSGGKGYGYTF
>NA|TRBJ1-2|TRBV3-1/TRBV3-2|NA
TGTGCCAGCAGCCAAGGAACAGGGCCATTGGGCTATGGCTACACCTTC
CASSQGTGPLGYGYTF
>NA|TRBJ2-3|TRBV7-9|TRBD2
TGTGCCAGCAGTTCCCGGGGCGGACTAGCGGGAGATACGCAGTATTTT
CASSSRGGLAGDTQYF
>once|TRBJ1-1|TRBV12-3/TRBV12-4|NA
TGTGCCAGCAGTTTACGAGGGCCCACTGAAGCTTTCTTT
CASSLRGPTEAFF
>NA|TRBJ2-3|TRBV29-1|NA
TGCAGCGTCGGAAGGGGCGGTGGGGATACGCAGTATTTT
CSVGRGGGDTQYF
>NA|TRBJ2-7|TRBV14|NA
TGTGCCAGCAGCCAATTGGGGGGAATCAGAACCTACGAGCAGTACTTC
CASSQLGGIRTYEQYF
>NA|TRBJ1-1|TRBV27|TRBD1
TGTGCCAGCAGTTTATCGATCGGACAGGGGGCAAACACTGAAGCTTTCTTT
CASSLSIGQGANTEAFF
>NA|TRBJ1-2|TRBV19|NA
TGTGCCAGTAGTATAGGTGCAGTGATGTATGGCTACACCTTC
CASSIGAVMYGYTF
>NA|TRBJ2-3|TRBV5-4|TRBD1
TGTGCCAGCAGCCCCCCCCGGGACAGGGGCCTGAATACGCAGTATTTT
CASSPPRDRGLNTQYF
>NA|TRBJ1-2|TRBV3-1/TRBV3-2|NA
TGTGCCAGCAGCCAGATCGGGGCGGGAGGCTACACCTTC
CASSQIGAGGYTF
>NA|TRBJ1-1|TRBV19|NA
TGTGCCAGTAGTATACAACCGGGAACGGCTTTCTTT
CASSIQPGTAFF
>few|TRBJ2-1|TRBV7-2|NA
TGTGCCAGCAGTCAGGGGGGACCCAAGGGGGAGCAGTTCTTC
CASSQGGPKGEQFF
>NA|TRBJ2-7|TRBV10-2|TRBD2
TGCGCCAGCAGGGGACCCGGGACTAGCGACGAGCAGTACTTC
CASRGPGTSDEQYF
>NA|TRBJ2-1|TRBV2|NA
TGTGCCAGCAGTTCGCCTCGGAGCTCCTACAATGAGCAGTTCTTC
CASSSPRSSYNEQFF
>NA|TRBJ2-1|TRBV24-1|NA
TGTGCCACCAGTGATTCCGGGAGTATGTTAACGGGGGACTACAATGAGCAGTTCTTC
CATSDSGSMLTGDYNEQFF
>NA|TRBJ1-6|TRBV19|NA
TGTGCCAGCCTAGATAGCTCCTATAATTCACCCCTCCACTTT
CASLDSSYNSPLHF
>NA|TRBJ2-3|TRBV11-2|TRBD2
TGTGCCAGCAGCTTCTGGCGGGAGGGAGATACGCAGTATTTT
CASSFWREGDTQYF
>NA|TRBJ1-1|TRBV28|NA
TGTGCCAGCAGTTTATTTACCGGGTCTGAAGCTTTCTTT
CASSLFTGSEAFF
>NA|TRBJ2-5|TRBV5-1|TRBD1
TGCGCCAGCAGCTCCATTCCGGGACAGGAGACCCAGTACTTC
CASSSIPGQETQYF
>NA|TRBJ2-1|TRBV19|TRBD2
TGTGCCAGTAGCAGACTAGCGGGAGGGAGTTACAATGAGCAGTTCTTC
CASSRLAGGSYNEQFF
>once|TRBJ2-5|TRBV2|TRBD2
TGTGCCAGCAGTGATCAACTAGCGGGAGAGAACCAAGAGACCCAGTACTTC
CASSDQLAGENQETQYF
>NA|TRBJ2-5|TRBV18|NA
TGTGCCAGCTCACGTTTTGAGGGGCAGGGGGAGACCCAGTACTTC
CASSRFEGQGETQYF
>NA|TRBJ2-5|TRBV29-1|NA
TGCAGCGTTGGGGCAGCCCAAGAGACCCAGTACTTC
CSVGAAQETQYF
>NA|TRBJ2-1|TRBV4-3|TRBD2
TGCGCCAGCAGCCAAGTTTGGACTAGCGATCCCAATGAGCAGTTCTTC
CASSQVWTSDPNEQFF